These 27 T cell receptor beta chains were sequenced from one sample in a study of Graves' ophthalmopathy and Graves' hyperthyroidism. Using RNA transcripts, the TCR beta CDR3 regions were amplified. First-round RT-PCR employed HTBI primers, with a second-round multiplex PCR after it. TCRdb itself ran the multiplex PCR reads through MiXCR, one entry per CDR3 protein. This sample has roughly 600,000 distinct CDR3 sequences, with approximately 35% found just once. Sequenced input: peripheral blood or thyroid tissue (not recorded which). The source of these receptors is an adult man with Graves' hyperthyroidism.

This clonotype has only a few counts. The genes are TRBV24-1 and TRBJ2-5; D may correspond to TRBD1 or TRBD2 (5 bases each). The CDR3 is 13 amino acids. The germline V and J ends were trimmed by 7 bases and 2 bases, with 10 bases remaining between them. From germline, CDR1 is KGHDR and CDR2 SFDVKD. CDR3 sequence (DNA): TGTGCCACCAGGGGGGTAGCGCAAGAGACCCAGTACTTC. This translates into CATRGVAQETQYF.

This clonotype was found many times. The V call is TRBV7-8, the J call TRBJ1-5; the D is unclear. The CDR3 loop spans 15 amino acids. V was trimmed by 1 base and J by 4 bases, leaving 11 bases between them. Germline CDR1 is SGHVS and CDR2 is FQNEAQ. In DNA, the CDR3 is TGTGCCAGCAGCTTAGTTCCCAACCTAAATCAGCCCCAGCATTTT. Its translation is CASSLVPNLNQPQHF. Full variable domain (outside the CDR3, taken from reference TRBV7-8 and TRBJ1-5): GAGVSQSPRYKVAKRGQDVALRCDPISGHVSLFWYQQALGQGPEFLTYFQNEAQLDKSGLPSDRFFAERPEGSVSTLKIQRTQQEDSAVYLCASSLVPNLNQPQHFGDGTRLSIL.

This clonotype was observed a few times. This may be a read error: a much more frequent sequence differs by one nucleotide. The chain links TRBV29-1 to TRBJ1-4; 8 bases align to TRBD1. This CDR3 contains 19 residues. The trim removed 3 bases at V and 2 bases at J, leaving 17 bases unmatched. The germline CDR1 and CDR2 sequences are SQVTM and ANQGSEA. CDR3 amino acids: CSVEALFLDRGRTNEKLFF. CDR3 nucleotides: TGCAGCGTTGAGGCTTTGTTCCTCGACAGGGGAAGGACTAATGAAAAACTGTTTTTT.

This clonotype was recorded many times. The chain has TRBV25-1 and TRBJ2-7; D gene unclear. Germline V CDR1 and CDR2: MGHDK, SYGVNS. Trimming stripped 3 bases from V and 3 bases from J, with 12 bases between. The CDR3 loop spans 14 amino acids. The CDR3 reads CASSDHGIGYEQYF. The DNA of the CDR3 is TGTGCCAGCAGTGACCACGGAATTGGCTACGAGCAGTACTTC.

The rearrangement uses TRBV4-1 and TRBJ2-5; TRBD2 matches at 11 bases. In germline, CDR1 is MGHRA, CDR2 YSYEKL. CDR3 length: 16 residues. V gave up 2 bases and J gave up 7 bases; unmatched junction bases: 9. DNA of the CDR3: TGCGCCAGCAGCCAACTGGGACTAGCGGCCGCAGGGACCCAGTACTTC. Protein product: CASSQLGLAAAGTQYF.

This clonotype was detected many times. CDR3 amino acids: CASRPHHNYGYTF. The CDR3 region has the DNA TGTGCCAGCAGACCACACCATAACTATGGCTACACCTTC. The chain carries TRBV12-3 or TRBV12-4 and TRBJ1-2; D gene uncertain. The CDR3 is made up of 13 amino acids. V gave up 6 bases and J gave up 1 base, with 9 bases separating them.

CDR3 DNA sequence: TGTGCCAGCAGAAGCGGGGAGGACTCACCCCTCCACTTT. Its translation is CASRSGEDSPLHF. V is TRBV2 and J is TRBJ1-6, with D unclear. There are 13 residues in the CDR3. The germline CDR1 and CDR2 sequences are SNHLY and FYNNEI. V lost 6 bases and J 10 bases, leaving 13 bases between the germline ends. Full variable domain (outside the CDR3, taken from reference TRBV2 and TRBJ1-6): EPEVTQTPSHQVTQMGQEVILRCVPISNHLYFYWYRQILGQKVEFLVSFYNNEISEKSEIFDDQFSVERPDGSNFTLKIRSTKLEDSAMYFCASRSGEDSPLHFGNGTRLTVT.

Note on this clonotype: Given a much more abundant clone one base away, this may be a read error. The chain recombines TRBV12-3 or TRBV12-4 with TRBJ1-4; D ambiguous. The CDR3 contains 13 residues. Written as DNA, the CDR3 is TGTGCCAGCAGTTTAATGGTCAACGGAAAACTGTCTTTT. Its translation is CASSLMVNGKLSF.

This clonotype was observed a few times. The J gene is TRBJ2-2, the V gene TRBV13, with unresolved D. The CDR3 contains 9 residues. The germline V gene encodes CDR1 PRHDT and CDR2 FYEKMQ (reference sequence). V shed 5 bases and J shed 8 bases, with 0 bases lying between them. CDR3 nucleotides: TGTGCCAGCAGCGGGGAGCTGTTTTTT. It specifies CASSGELFF.

The chain combines TRBV5-5 with TRBJ2-7, with 10 bases identical to TRBD2. The germline gives CDR1 SGHKS, CDR2 YYEKEE (reference sequence). CDR3 size: 16 residues. V dropped 4 bases and J dropped 2; count of bases not matched to a gene: 9. In nucleotides, the CDR3 is TGTGCCAGCAGCCGTCGGTCTAGCGGGGGACCCTACGAGCAGTACTTC. This codes for CASSRRSSGGPYEQYF.

The gene calls are TRBV28 and TRBJ2-7; TRBD2 matches at 8 bases. The CDR3 runs to 14 residues. Germline CDR1 reads MDHEN; CDR2 reads SYDVKM. The trim removed 10 bases at V and 1 base at J, leaving 9 bases unmatched. CDR3 sequence (DNA): TGTGCCACCAAACGGGGGGGCGGTTCCTACGAGCAGTACTTC. It yields the protein CATKRGGGSYEQYF.

This chain connects TRBV10-2 to TRBJ1-5; D perhaps matches TRBD1 (5 bases). The CDR3 is 14 residues long. CDR1 and CDR2 from the germline V gene are WSHSY and SAAADI. The V end lost 0 bases, the J end lost 11 bases, and 14 bases lay between the germline ends. The CDR3 region has the DNA TGCGCCAGCAGTGAGTCGGGGACTCAAGAGACCCAGCATTTT. This gives the protein CASSESGTQETQHF.

This clonotype was recorded once. A much larger clone differs by one base, so this may be a read error. V gene TRBV10-3 combines with J gene TRBJ2-5, with D unclear. The CDR3 runs 11 residues. Deletions cut 5 bases from V and 7 bases from J, with 8 bases between. Germline lookup yields CDR1 ENHRY and CDR2 SYGVKD. This chain's CDR3 is CAISYLLTQYF. CDR3 in DNA: TGTGCCATCAGTTACCTTCTGACCCAGTACTTC.

Ten or more counts support this clonotype. The V and J genes are TRBV2 and TRBJ1-1; no firm D call. Trimming took 2 bases from V and 1 from J, leaving 5 bases between them. The germline CDR1 and CDR2 sequences are SNHLY and FYNNEI. The CDR3 totals 13 residues. The CDR3 coding sequence is TGTGCCAGCAGTGAATCCTCGAACACTGAAGCTTTCTTT. As protein: CASSESSNTEAFF.

This clonotype occurred many times. The V call is TRBV7-8, the J call TRBJ2-2; possibly TRBD1 or TRBD2 for D (5 bases each). Per germline, CDR1 SGHVS and CDR2 FQNEAQ. The ends were cut back, 3 bases at V and 6 bases at J, with 17 bases in the middle. This CDR3 is 16 amino acids long. The CDR3 DNA reads TGTGCCAGCAGCTTCCGCCTGGGGATGGGGGCCGGGGAGCTGTTTTTT. This encodes CASSFRLGMGAGELFF.

The genes are TRBV7-9 and TRBJ2-7; D call uncertain. The CDR3 length is 14 residues. Trimming shortened V by 2 bases and J by 1 base, and 9 bases separated the two germline ends. Germline V gene sequence: CDR1 SEHNR, CDR2 FQNEAQ (reference sequence). CDR3 in DNA: TGTGCCAGCAGCTTAAGGGAACAGTCCTACGAGCAGTACTTC. Protein sequence: CASSLREQSYEQYF.

This clonotype was seen many times. The chain links TRBV9 to TRBJ2-2; D ambiguous. The germline gives CDR1 SGDLS, CDR2 YYNGEE. The CDR3 totals 12 residues. V lost 6 bases, J lost 7 bases, and 10 bases lay in between. CDR3: CASTAWDGELFF. The CDR3, as DNA: TGTGCCAGCACCGCATGGGACGGGGAGCTGTTTTTT.

V is TRBV20-1 and J is TRBJ2-5; 14 bases map to TRBD2. CDR1 is DFQATT, CDR2 SNEGSKA, per germline (reference sequence). V lost 6 bases, J lost 2 bases, and 5 bases stayed unmatched. This CDR3 is 15 amino acids long. The CDR3 sequence is CSAAGLAGGQETQYF. The CDR3 DNA sequence: TGCAGTGCCGCCGGACTAGCGGGAGGACAAGAGACCCAGTACTTC.

The chain has TRBV29-1 and TRBJ2-7; TRBD1 matches 8 bases. The CDR3 is made up of 13 amino acids. The V and J ends lost 7 bases and 3 bases, in that order; junction bases with no gene match: 8. Germline lookup yields CDR1 SQVTM and CDR2 ANQGSEA. CDR3 coding DNA: TGCAGCGGCCGGACCGGGACAGGCTACGAGCAGTACTTC. Residues: CSGRTGTGYEQYF.

The chain uses TRBV5-4 and TRBJ1-1; D unclear. The V end was cut by 2 bases, the J end by 1 base, with 12 bases between. Germline V gives CDR1 SGHNT, CDR2 YYREEE (reference sequence). The CDR3 loop spans 15 amino acids. Here the CDR3 DNA reads TGTGCCAGCAGCTTCGGAGGTCGGGCGAACACTGAAGCTTTCTTT. It translates to CASSFGGRANTEAFF.

In this sample, this clonotype turned up once. The chain couples TRBV3-1 to TRBJ1-4; possibly TRBD1 for D (6 bases). V was cut by 0 bases and J by 7 bases, with 12 bases left in between. Per germline, CDR1 LGHDT and CDR2 YNNKEL (reference sequence). The CDR3 is 15 residues long. Here the CDR3 reads CASSQELGGGEKLFF. As DNA, the CDR3 is TGTGCCAGCAGCCAAGAATTGGGAGGGGGTGAAAAACTGTTTTTT.

As regards this clonotype: A read error may explain this, as a much larger clone is one base away. This chain links TRBV7-9 with TRBJ1-6, with D tentatively TRBD1 (5 bases). The V gene's germline CDR1 is SEHNR and CDR2 FQNEAQ (reference sequence). The CDR3 loop spans 15 amino acids. V lost 2 bases to trimming and J lost 10 bases, with 15 bases between them. The CDR3 DNA is TGTGCCAGCAGCTTAAGCCGGGGACTAGACTCACCCCTCCACTTT. This translates into CASSLSRGLDSPLHF.

Concerning this clonotype itself: A much bigger clone sits one base away, suggesting this may be a read error. The rearrangement joins TRBV5-6 to TRBJ2-7; D is possibly TRBD1 or TRBD2 (5 bases each). V lost 5 bases and J lost 8, with 20 bases in between. CDR3 length: 14 residues. In germline, CDR1 is SGHDT, CDR2 YYEEEE. CDR3 DNA sequence: TGTGCCAGCAGTTTTTCAGGGACGTGGTACAAGCAGTACTTC. Amino acids: CASSFSGTWYKQYF.

This clonotype was seen a handful of times. The chain recombines TRBV5-6 with TRBJ1-3; perhaps TRBD1 as D (5 bases). The CDR3 runs to 14 residues. Germline CDR1 and CDR2: SGHDT and YYEEEE. The V and J ends lost 3 bases and 4 bases respectively, with 11 bases between them. The CDR3 spells CASSSQGYGNTIYF. Here the CDR3 DNA reads TGTGCCAGCAGCTCCCAGGGATACGGAAACACCATATATTTT. The full variable domain, with the rest looked up from reference TRBV5-6 and TRBJ1-3, is DAGVTQSPTHLIKTRGQQVTLRCSPKSGHDTVSWYQQALGQGPQFIFQYYEEEERQRGNFPDRFSGHQFPNYSSELNVNALLLGDSALYLCASSSQGYGNTIYFGEGSWLTVV.

This clonotype has more than one count but fewer than ten. The rearrangement uses TRBV30 and TRBJ2-5; no firm D call. The CDR3 is made up of 11 amino acids. V lost 2 bases and J 1 base, leaving 2 bases between the germline ends. Germline lookup yields CDR1 GTSNPN and CDR2 SVGIG (reference sequence). In nucleotides, the CDR3 is TGTGCCTGGAGTTCCCAAGAGACCCAGTACTTC. Its protein product is CAWSSQETQYF.

V and J are TRBV12-3 or TRBV12-4 and TRBJ1-5; D gene ambiguous. This CDR3 comprises 16 residues. The V and J ends lost 5 bases and 2 bases respectively, with 16 bases between them. The CDR3 protein is CASSPTQFSGNQPQHF. CDR3 sequence (DNA): TGTGCCAGCAGTCCCACTCAATTCTCGGGCAATCAGCCCCAGCATTTT.

This chain connects TRBV24-1 to TRBJ2-2; TRBD1 aligns across 12 bases. Germline CDR1 reads KGHDR; CDR2 reads SFDVKD. Germline trimming cut 12 bases from V and 9 bases from J; bases unmatched to any gene: 7. The length of the CDR3 is 13 residues. DNA of the CDR3: TGTGCCTCACAGGGACAGGGGGCCCGGGAGCTGTTTTTT. Its protein product is CASQGQGARELFF.